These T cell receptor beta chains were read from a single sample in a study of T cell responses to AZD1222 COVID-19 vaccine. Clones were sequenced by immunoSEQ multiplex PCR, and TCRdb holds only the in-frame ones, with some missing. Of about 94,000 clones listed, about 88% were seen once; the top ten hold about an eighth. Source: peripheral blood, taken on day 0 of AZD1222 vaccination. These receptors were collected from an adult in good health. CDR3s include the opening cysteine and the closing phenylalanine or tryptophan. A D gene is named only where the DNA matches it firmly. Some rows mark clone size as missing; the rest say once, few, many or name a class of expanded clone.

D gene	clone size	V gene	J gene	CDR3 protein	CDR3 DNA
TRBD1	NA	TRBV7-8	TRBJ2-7	CASSIRDRGSYEQYF	TGTGCCAGCAGCATAAGGGACAGGGGCTCCTACGAGCAGTACTTC
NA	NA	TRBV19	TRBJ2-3	CASSIQLTDTQYF	TGTGCCAGTAGTATACAGCTCACAGATACGCAGTATTTT
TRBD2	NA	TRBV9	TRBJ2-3	CASSVGVERGARDTQYF	TGTGCCAGCAGCGTAGGGGTAGAGCGGGGGGCCAGGGATACGCAGTATTTT
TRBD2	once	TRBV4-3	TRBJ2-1	CASSQGRVAGAYNEQFF	TGCGCCAGCAGCCAAGGGAGGGTAGCGGGGGCCTACAATGAGCAGTTCTTC
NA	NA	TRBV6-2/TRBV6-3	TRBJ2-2	CASSFGRMNTGELFF	TGTGCCAGCAGTTTTGGGCGGATGAACACCGGGGAGCTGTTTTTT
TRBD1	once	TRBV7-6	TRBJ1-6	CASSRREGGIYGSPLHF	TGTGCCAGCAGCCGCCGTGAAGGGGGCATTTATGGTTCACCCCTCCACTTT
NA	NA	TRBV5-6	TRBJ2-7	CASSLGLRYEQYF	TGTGCCAGCAGCTTGGGACTTCGCTACGAGCAGTACTTC
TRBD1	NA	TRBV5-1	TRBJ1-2	CASSPRDSYGYTF	TGCGCCAGCAGCCCTAGGGACAGCTATGGCTACACCTTC
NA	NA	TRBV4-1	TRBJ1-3	CASSQEPTGNTIYF	TGCGCCAGCAGCCAAGAACCCACTGGAAACACCATATATTTT
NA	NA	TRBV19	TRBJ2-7	CASSIGESYEQYF	TGTGCCAGTAGTATAGGGGAATCGTACGAGCAGTACTTC
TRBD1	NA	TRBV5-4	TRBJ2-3	CASSSTGGRADTQYF	TGTGCCAGCAGCTCAACAGGGGGCAGGGCAGATACGCAGTATTTT
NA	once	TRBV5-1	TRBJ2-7	CASSSSRRRTYEQYF	TGCGCCAGCAGCTCGTCTAGGAGGCGTACCTACGAGCAGTACTTC
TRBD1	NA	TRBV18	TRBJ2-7	CASSPDRGEQYF	TGTGCCAGCTCCCCTGACAGGGGAGAGCAGTACTTC
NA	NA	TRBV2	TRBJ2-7	CASSPTYEQYF	TGTGCCAGCAGTCCCACCTACGAGCAGTACTTC